This passage covers 15 T cell receptor beta chains from one sample sequenced in a study of T cell repertoires in cytomegalovirus infection. Each CDR3 protein is one row after TCRdb ran MiXCR on the reads. Among 150,000 to 200,000 distinct CDR3 sequences, approximately 19% were seen once, and the ten largest hold roughly 2.9%. Specimen: PBMCs. Every receptor here comes from a human donor in good health (CMV status not recorded). Some clones in this sample may be carry-over from other donors' samples.

J is TRBJ1-3 and V is TRBV7-8; TRBD1 matches 9 bases. Trimming took 5 bases from V and 2 from J; bases not matched to a gene: 13. Germline V CDR1 and CDR2: SGHVS, FQNEAQ. This CDR3 contains 18 residues. The CDR3: CASSRRADRGTAGNTIYF. In DNA, the CDR3 is TGTGCCAGCAGCCGTCGAGCAGACAGGGGGACGGCTGGAAACACCATATATTTT.

The count of this clonotype is one. This rearrangement joins TRBV3-1 to TRBJ2-7; no definite D call. The CDR3 is 14 amino acids. Trimming stripped 0 bases from V and 3 bases from J, with 9 bases between. CDR1 and CDR2 from the germline V gene are LGHDT and YNNKEL (reference sequence). The CDR3 loop is CASSQDWDNYEQYF. CDR3 sequence (DNA): TGTGCCAGCAGCCAAGATTGGGATAACTACGAGCAGTACTTC.

This clonotype was observed many times. The chain couples TRBV7-8 to TRBJ1-3, with D perhaps matching TRBD1 (5 bases). V lost 10 bases and J 2 bases, leaving 12 bases between the germline ends. Per germline, CDR1 SGHVS and CDR2 FQNEAQ. The CDR3 contains 13 residues. CDR3 in DNA: TGTGCCACCGGAGGGGTAACTGGAAACACCATATATTTT. Translation: CATGGVTGNTIYF.

The chain uses TRBV6-1 and TRBJ1-1, with D maybe TRBD1 (6 bases). The CDR3 extends over 13 amino acids. Between the trimmed V and J ends, which lost 7 bases and 4 bases, there was a span of 13 bases. In germline, CDR1 is MNHNS, CDR2 SASEGT. CDR3 bases: TGTGCCAGCAACAGGGACCATCTCACTGAAGCTTTCTTT. This gives the protein CASNRDHLTEAFF.

This clonotype was counted only a few times. The J gene is TRBJ2-1, the V gene TRBV4-1, with D possibly TRBD2 on 5 matching bases. Deletions cut 0 bases from V and 1 base from J, with 10 bases between. This CDR3 is 16 amino acids long. The germline V gene has CDR1 MGHRA and CDR2 YSYEKL. CDR3 bases: TGCGCCAGCAGCCAAGAATTACTAGGATCCTACAATGAGCAGTTCTTC. Amino acid sequence: CASSQELLGSYNEQFF.

This clonotype was counted between two and nine times. V and J are TRBV4-3 and TRBJ2-7; D is ambiguous. Trimming removed 1 base from V and 3 bases from J, with 7 bases in between. CDR3 length: 13 amino acids. Germline CDR1 reads LGHNA; CDR2 reads YSLEER. CDR3 bases: TGCGCCAGCAGCCAAGGGTATAACTACGAGCAGTACTTC. It specifies CASSQGYNYEQYF.

At least ten counts were recorded for this clonotype. This chain links TRBV4-1 with TRBJ1-2, with TRBD1 matching over 7 bases. The V gene end was trimmed by 2 bases and the J gene end by 4 bases; junction bases not matched to a gene: 4. Germline loops: CDR1 MGHRA, CDR2 YSYEKL. The CDR3 is made up of 14 amino acids. CDR3 bases: TGCGCCAGCAGCCAAAGACAGGGAAGCTATGGCTACACCTTC. Translated: CASSQRQGSYGYTF.

In the case of this clonotype: An end of the junction does not agree with germline; a read error may underlie this. The chain recombines TRBV11-3 with TRBJ2-6; unclear D gene. The CDR3 runs 15 residues. CDR1 SGHNT and CDR2 YENEEA come from the germline V gene. DNA for the CDR3: TGTGCCGGCAGCTTTGAGGCCGCTGGGGCCAACGTCCTGACTTTC. Protein sequence: CAGSFEAAGANVLTF. Based on the CDR3 plus reference TRBV11-3 and TRBJ2-6, the full variable domain is EAGVVQSPRYKIIEKKQPVAFWCNPISGHNTLYWYLQNLGQGPELLIRYENEEAVDDSQLPKDRFSAERLKGVDSTLKIQPAELGDSAVYLCAGSFEAAGANVLTFGAGSRLTVL.

The chain is built from TRBV18 and TRBJ2-5; D remains unclear. The ends were cut back, 4 bases at V and 3 bases at J, with 0 bases in the middle. Germline assignment: CDR1 KGHSH and CDR2 LQKENI. The CDR3 extends over 10 amino acids. The CDR3 DNA reads TGTGCCAGCTCACAAGAGACCCAGTACTTC. This sequence encodes CASSQETQYF.

A word on this clonotype: A much larger clone is a single base away; this may be a read error. The chain employs TRBV7-6 and TRBJ2-7; D is ambiguous. Per the germline V gene, CDR1 is SGHVS and CDR2 is FNYEAQ. The CDR3 has 15 amino acids. V was cut by 6 bases and J by 5 bases, with 20 bases left in between. As DNA, the CDR3 is TGTGCCAGCAGTTGGCTGGCGGAAGCCTTCGACGAGCAGTACTTC. Translation gives CASSWLAEAFDEQYF.

Many counts were recorded for this clonotype. The chain recombines TRBV19 with TRBJ1-2; no reliable D call. V lost 7 bases, J lost 4 bases, and 16 bases lay in between. CDR1 is LNHDA and CDR2 is SQIVND in the germline V gene (reference sequence). CDR3 length: 14 residues. CDR3 sequence reads: CASTIVLSGYGYTF. CDR3 DNA: TGTGCCAGTACAATCGTTCTCTCGGGCTATGGCTACACCTTC.

The V call is TRBV7-6, the J call TRBJ2-3; D remains ambiguous. CDR3 length equals 14 residues. The ends were cut back, 3 bases at V and 4 bases at J, with 11 bases in the middle. Germline V gene lookup returns CDR1 SGHVS and CDR2 FNYEAQ. In DNA, the CDR3 is TGTGCCAGCAGCTTGGGCCCCCAAGCAGATACGCAGTATTTT. Its translation: CASSLGPQADTQYF.

A few counts support this clonotype. The V call is TRBV19, the J call TRBJ2-1, with TRBD2 matching 12 bases. V trimming: 1 base; J trimming: 9 bases; junction bases outside the gene matches: 7. The CDR3 is made up of 16 amino acids. Germline V lookup: CDR1 LNHDA, CDR2 SQIVND (reference sequence). This chain's CDR3 is CASSIGTSGIGSEQFF. The CDR3 coding sequence is TGTGCCAGTAGTATAGGGACTAGCGGGATTGGCAGTGAGCAGTTCTTC. Looking up the rest from reference TRBV19 and TRBJ2-1 gives the full variable domain: DGGITQSPKYLFRKEGQNVTLSCEQNLNHDAMYWYRQDPGQGLRLIYYSQIVNDFQKGDIAEGYSVSREKKESFPLTVTSAQKNPTAFYLCASSIGTSGIGSEQFFGPGTRLTVL.

The CDR3 nucleotides are TGTGCCAGTAGTATCACAGGGAGCTCCTACGAGCAGTACTTC. Its translation is CASSITGSSYEQYF. The chain employs TRBV19 and TRBJ2-7; maybe TRBD1 (6 bases). The CDR3 spans 14 residues. The germline V gene has CDR1 LNHDA and CDR2 SQIVND (reference sequence). Trimming stripped 3 bases from V and 0 bases from J, with 9 bases between.

This clonotype was found many times. J is TRBJ1-1 and V is TRBV7-8; 8 bases fit TRBD1. The junction had 6 bases not matched to a gene; V was cut back by 1 base and J by 8 bases. The CDR3 sequence is 14 residues long. CDR1 and CDR2 from the germline V gene are SGHVS and FQNEAQ. CDR3 region: CASSLGDRDREAFF. The DNA of the CDR3 is TGTGCCAGCAGCTTAGGCGACCGGGACAGGGAAGCTTTCTTT.